This T cell receptor beta chain was sequenced during a study of molecular identifiers for immune sequencing clone quantification. Unmatched junction bases numbered 4, after V lost 0 bases and J lost 0 bases. This CDR3 is 16 amino acids long. MiXCR, run by TCRdb on the PCR reads, gives a single entry per CDR3 protein. The repertoire includes about 320,000 distinct CDR3 sequences, roughly 23% of them detected once, and over 0.7% sits in the top ten. This clonotype appeared a few times. This clonotype originated in a human donor in good health. Some libraries in this study had Jurkat cell RNA spiked in. The chain joins TRBV23-1 to TRBJ2-7; 8 nucleotides align to TRBD1. TRBV23-1 has ORF status, its function being uncertain. Sample: naive CD8+ T cells from blood, with Jurkat cell RNA spiked in. Subset specified: FACS-sorted CD8+CD4-CCR7+CD45RA+ naive T cells. This chain's CDR3 is CASSQSEGQDSYEQYF. The CDR3 DNA reads as TGCGCCAGCAGTCAATCAGAGGGACAGGACTCCTACGAGCAGTACTTC.